The clone carrying this T cell receptor (beta chain) showed up many times. Its specificity is unknown. The record originates from a study of T cells in Graves' hyperthyroidism and ophthalmopathy. Study-level findings and limits: A 13 V-J signature model discriminated ophthalmopathy versus stable hyperthyroidism.

Enrolled ophthalmopathy patients presented with a Clinical Activity Score of at least 3, a NOSPECS grade of at least 4, and disease duration under 3 months. TCR beta CDR3 region amplification was performed from RNA transcripts. First-round RT-PCR of the TCR CDR3 relied on the HTBI primer set. A single record per CDR3 protein comes from TCRdb applying MiXCR to the multiplex PCR reads. The sample lists hundreds of thousands of distinct CDR3 sequences; around 15% were seen once. In germline, CDR1 is MDHEN, CDR2 SYDVKM. V dropped 6 bases and J dropped 0; count of bases not matched to a gene: 9. The CDR3 is made up of 17 amino acids.

J is TRBJ1-2 and V is TRBV28; 11 bases align to TRBD1. Sequenced: blood. The receptor comes from a woman in her thirties or forties with Graves' ophthalmopathy. CDR3 sequence reads: CASSQAGTGGPNYGYTF. The CDR3 DNA is TGTGCCAGCAGCCAGGCCGGGACAGGGGGACCTAACTATGGCTACACCTTC.